Sequencing of this T cell receptor (beta chain) was carried out in a study of low-dose radiotherapy and immunotherapy resistance in tumors. At the level of the study: Cohort 1 patients were irradiated with 0.5 Gy fractions every 2 weeks to 6.5 Gy total. Dosing of intravenous cyclophosphamide at 200 mg/m2 occurred every two weeks and took place one day prior to radiation and immunotherapy.

Covering alpha and beta chains, TRAV- and TRBV-specific primers were used for the first-strand cDNA. Over approximately 19 PCR cycles, TCRs were amplified from a constant-region primer and V-primer adapter. After the mRNA was isolated, it was amplified using in vitro transcription. MiXCR, applied by TCRdb to the reads, yields one record per CDR3 protein. The table includes over 14,000 distinct CDR3 sequences, 49% detected once. This clonotype has more than one count but fewer than ten. Donors were dosed with nivolumab and ipilimumab; they also received aspirin, low-dose cyclophosphamide and low-dose radiotherapy. This receptor was obtained from a human donor with advanced metastatic prostate, ovarian, gallbladder or colorectal cancer (not recorded which). This table probably holds off-target reads from a library built for another chain.

CDR3 nucleotides: TGCGCCAGCAGCTCCCCCGGGACAGTCTACGAGCAGTACTTC. This encodes CASSSPGTVYEQYF. The rearrangement uses TRBV5-1 and TRBJ2-7, with TRBD1 identical over 7 bases. Germline-derived CDR1 and CDR2 are SGHRS and YFSETQ. There are 14 residues in the CDR3. V was pared by 3 bases and J by 3 bases, with 6 bases of the junction left unmatched. Complete variable domain (other parts from reference TRBV5-1 and TRBJ2-7): KAGVTQTPRYLIKTRGQQVTLSCSPISGHRSVSWYQQTPGQGLQFLFEYFSETQRNKGNFPGRFSGRQFSNSRSEMNVSTLELGDSALYLCASSSPGTVYEQYFGPGTRLTVT.